This T cell receptor (beta chain) was identified in a study of long-term antiretroviral therapy in people with HIV. Sequencing relied on immunoSEQ assay v3.0, run at survey level. TCRdb keeps only in-frame clones here, not all; method: immunoSEQ multiplex PCR. Of around 9,500 clones listed, around 77% are singletons. In germline, CDR1 is SNHLY, CDR2 FYNNEI. The CDR3 runs 14 residues. V lost 1 base and J lost 7; bases outside the gene matches: 6. This clone was seen once. This TCR was sampled from a man aged 30 to 39 with HIV. V gene TRBV2 combines with J gene TRBJ2-7; 8 bases map to TRBD1. The starting material was unsorted PBMCs, obtained 0.4 years before starting antiretroviral therapy. In DNA, the CDR3 is TGTGCCAGCAGTGAAGGGACAGGGCCCATAGAGCAGTACTTC. Translation gives CASSEGTGPIEQYF.